This T cell receptor beta chain was sequenced in a study of cytomegalovirus exposure and HLA in healthy donors. With 60 Vbeta and 13 Jbeta primers, the PCR was carried out. Only in-frame clones appear in the TCRdb table, and some are missing; sequencing was by immunoSEQ multiplex PCR. The sample table sets out 150,000 to 200,000 clones. The ends lost 5 bases at V and 5 bases at J; junction bases unmatched: 12. Germline V lookup: CDR1 SGHTA, CDR2 FQGNSA. The CDR3 is made up of 16 amino acids. Study-level findings and limits: A later analysis found TCR association rates differed by HLA locus, highest for DRB1 and lowest for HLA-C.

With regard to this clone: What it binds is not known.

Sequencing used PBMCs. V is TRBV7-2 and J is TRBJ2-5, with TRBD1 identical over 9 bases. This TCR came from a man younger than 40 in good health and CMV-seronegative. CDR3 residues: CASSQRPGTGMETQYF. For the CDR3, the DNA is TGTGCCAGCAGCCAACGTCCCGGGACAGGGATGGAGACCCAGTACTTC.